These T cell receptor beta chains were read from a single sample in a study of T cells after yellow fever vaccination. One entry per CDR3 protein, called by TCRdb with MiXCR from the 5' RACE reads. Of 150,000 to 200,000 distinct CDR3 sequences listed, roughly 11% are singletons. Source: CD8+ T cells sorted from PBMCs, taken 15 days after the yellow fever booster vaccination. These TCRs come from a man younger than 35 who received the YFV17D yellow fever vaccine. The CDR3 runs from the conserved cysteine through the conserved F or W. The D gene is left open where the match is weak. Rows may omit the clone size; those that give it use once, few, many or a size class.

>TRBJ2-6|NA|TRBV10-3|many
TGTGCCATCAGTGAGGTGGGGTCTCGGGGTGGGGCCAACGTCCTGACTTTC
CAISEVGSRGGANVLTF
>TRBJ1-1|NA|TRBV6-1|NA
TGTGCCAGCAGTGAAGCGGAGGCCCCGTGGACTGAAGCTTTCTTT
CASSEAEAPWTEAFF
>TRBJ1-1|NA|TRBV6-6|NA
TGTGCCAGCAGTGAAGCAGTTGAAGCTTTCTTT
CASSEAVEAFF
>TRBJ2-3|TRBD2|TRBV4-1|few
TGCGCCAGCAGCCAAGTTCGACTAGCAGCAGATACGCAGTATTTT
CASSQVRLAADTQYF
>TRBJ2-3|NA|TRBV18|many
TGTGCCAGCTCTCCCGACCCCGCAGATACGCAGTATTTT
CASSPDPADTQYF
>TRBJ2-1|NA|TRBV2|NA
TGTGCCAGCAGTGCGCGGGGAATGGGCTACAATGAGCAGTTCTTC
CASSARGMGYNEQFF
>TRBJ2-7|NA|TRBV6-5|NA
TGTGCCAGCAGCCGCGTGGGGGGTGGCGACGAGCAGTACTTC
CASSRVGGGDEQYF
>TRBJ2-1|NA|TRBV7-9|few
TGTGCCAGCAGCTTAGTAAGGATAGCCTACAATGAGCAGTTCTTC
CASSLVRIAYNEQFF
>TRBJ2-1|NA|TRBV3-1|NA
TGTGCCAGCAGCCAAATAAGGGGCGATGAGCAGTTCTTC
CASSQIRGDEQFF
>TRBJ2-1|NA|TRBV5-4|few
TGTGCCAGCAGCTTGGGAGGGGATGTGCAGTTCTTC
CASSLGGDVQFF
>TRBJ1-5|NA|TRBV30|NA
TGTGCCTGGAGTCCCTATGGATCCACCAATCAGCCCCAGCATTTT
CAWSPYGSTNQPQHF
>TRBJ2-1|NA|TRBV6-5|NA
TGTGCCAGCAGTTATACAGACCCATTATACAATGAGCAGTTCTTC
CASSYTDPLYNEQFF
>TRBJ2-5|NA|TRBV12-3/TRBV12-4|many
TGTGCCAGCAGCACCATCGGCGAGACCCAGTACTTC
CASSTIGETQYF
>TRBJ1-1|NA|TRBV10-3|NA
TGTGCCACGAGGATGGATAACACTGAAGCTTTCTTT
CATRMDNTEAFF
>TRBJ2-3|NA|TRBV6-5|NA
TGTGCCAGCAGTTTTACTCAGGGGTTCTCCACAGATACGCAGTATTTT
CASSFTQGFSTDTQYF
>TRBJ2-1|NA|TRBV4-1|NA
TGCGCCAGCAGCCGTGGGGGGCCGGGCAATGAGCAGTTCTTC
CASSRGGPGNEQFF
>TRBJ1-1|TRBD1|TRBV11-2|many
TGTGCCAGCAGCCGTGACAGGGCCGAAGCTTTCTTT
CASSRDRAEAFF
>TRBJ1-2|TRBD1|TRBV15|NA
TGTGCCACCAGCGACAGGGGGCTAGGGTATGGCTACACCTTC
CATSDRGLGYGYTF
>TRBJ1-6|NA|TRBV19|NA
TGTGCCAGTAAGGTGGCAGGGCATTCACCCCTCCACTTT
CASKVAGHSPLHF
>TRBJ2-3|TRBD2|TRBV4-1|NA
TGCGCCAGCAGCCAGTCCCCGCGTGGGGGGGATACAGATACGCAGTATTTT
CASSQSPRGGDTDTQYF
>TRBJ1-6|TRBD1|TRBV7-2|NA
TGTGCCAGCAGCTTCTTGACAGGGCTGGCTAATTCACCCCTCCACTTT
CASSFLTGLANSPLHF
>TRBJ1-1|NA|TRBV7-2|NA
TGTGCCAGCAGCCCCAGTCTGTGGGGCGAAGCTTTCTTT
CASSPSLWGEAFF
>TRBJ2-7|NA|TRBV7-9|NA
TGTGCCAGCAGCCCGCTTAATCGGGTACGGGCCGACTACGAGCAGTACTTC
CASSPLNRVRADYEQYF
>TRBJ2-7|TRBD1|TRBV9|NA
TGTGCCAGCAGCGCGGGACAGGGGGTCTACGAGCAGTACTTC
CASSAGQGVYEQYF
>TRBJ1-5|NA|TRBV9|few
TGTGCCAGCAGCGCGACAGGAACCAATCAGCCCCAGCATTTT
CASSATGTNQPQHF
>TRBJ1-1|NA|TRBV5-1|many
TGCGCCAGCAGCTTCGTCGTGAACACTGAAGCTTTCTTT
CASSFVVNTEAFF